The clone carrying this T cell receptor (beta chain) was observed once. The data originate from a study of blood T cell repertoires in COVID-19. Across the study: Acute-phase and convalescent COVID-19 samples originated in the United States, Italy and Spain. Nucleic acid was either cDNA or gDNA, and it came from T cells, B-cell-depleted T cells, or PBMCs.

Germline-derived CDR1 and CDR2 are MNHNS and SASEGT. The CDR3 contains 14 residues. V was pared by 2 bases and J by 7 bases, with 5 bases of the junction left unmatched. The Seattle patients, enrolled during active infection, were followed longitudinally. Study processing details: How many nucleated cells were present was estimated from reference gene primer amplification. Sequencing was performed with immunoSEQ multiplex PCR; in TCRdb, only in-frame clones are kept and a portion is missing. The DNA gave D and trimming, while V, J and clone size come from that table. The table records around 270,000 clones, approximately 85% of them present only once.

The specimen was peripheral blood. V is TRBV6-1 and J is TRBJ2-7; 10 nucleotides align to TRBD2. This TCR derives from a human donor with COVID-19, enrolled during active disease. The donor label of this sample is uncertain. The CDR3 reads CASSELAGGGEQYF. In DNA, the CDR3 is TGTGCCAGCAGTGAATTAGCGGGAGGAGGGGAGCAGTACTTC.